The rows below give T cell receptor beta chains drawn from one sample of a study of PD-1 blockade in classical Hodgkin lymphoma. Sequenced by immunoSEQ multiplex PCR; TCRdb stores in-frame clones only, minus some. In the table there are about 58,000 clones, roughly 90% of which are singletons. The sample was peripheral blood mononuclear cells (PBMCs), taken before the second cycle of nivolumab. Receptor source: a human donor with classical Hodgkin lymphoma. CDR3s include the opening cysteine and the closing phenylalanine or tryptophan. The order of the fields is CDR3 length, V gene, D gene, clone size, J gene, CDR3 protein, CDR3 DNA. The D gene is left open where the match is weak. Only part of the rows carry a size: once, few, many, or a class if the clone is expanded.

cdr3_length: 18; v_call: TRBV19; d_call: TRBD1; clone_size: .; j_call: TRBJ1-5; cdr3_aa: CASSTDRERAKGNQPQHF; cdr3_nt: TGTGCCAGTAGTACCGACAGGGAAAGGGCCAAAGGCAATCAGCCCCAGCATTTT
cdr3_length: 15; v_call: TRBV6-5; d_call: TRBD2; clone_size: .; j_call: TRBJ2-7; cdr3_aa: CASRRTSGSSYEQYF; cdr3_nt: TGTGCCAGCAGACGGACTAGCGGAAGCTCCTACGAGCAGTACTTC
cdr3_length: 17; v_call: TRBV18; d_call: .; clone_size: .; j_call: TRBJ1-3; cdr3_aa: CASSPRSDSTYGNTIYF; cdr3_nt: TGTGCCAGCTCACCGAGGTCCGACAGTACTTATGGAAACACCATATATTTT
cdr3_length: 16; v_call: TRBV5-1; d_call: .; clone_size: .; j_call: TRBJ2-2; cdr3_aa: CASSLEIAANTGELFF; cdr3_nt: TGCGCCAGCAGCTTGGAAATCGCGGCGAACACCGGGGAGCTGTTTTTT
cdr3_length: 15; v_call: TRBV14; d_call: .; clone_size: once; j_call: TRBJ1-4; cdr3_aa: CASSQTGTTNEKLFF; cdr3_nt: TGTGCCAGCAGCCAGACAGGAACAACTAATGAAAAACTGTTTTTT
cdr3_length: 16; v_call: TRBV30; d_call: TRBD1; clone_size: .; j_call: TRBJ1-4; cdr3_aa: CAWSPRGWDRGEKLFF; cdr3_nt: TGTGCCTGGAGTCCACGAGGGTGGGACAGGGGTGAAAAACTGTTTTTT
cdr3_length: 14; v_call: TRBV5-6; d_call: .; clone_size: .; j_call: TRBJ1-5; cdr3_aa: CASSLRGTHQPQHF; cdr3_nt: TGTGCCAGCAGCTTGCGGGGAACGCATCAGCCCCAGCATTTT
cdr3_length: 14; v_call: TRBV4-1; d_call: .; clone_size: .; j_call: TRBJ1-2; cdr3_aa: CASSQDRVNYGYTF; cdr3_nt: TGCGCCAGCAGCCAAGATAGGGTTAACTATGGCTACACCTTC
cdr3_length: 15; v_call: TRBV19; d_call: .; clone_size: .; j_call: TRBJ2-3; cdr3_aa: CASTRTWPGADTQYF; cdr3_nt: TGTGCCAGTACCAGGACTTGGCCCGGGGCAGATACGCAGTATTTT
cdr3_length: 15; v_call: TRBV6-5; d_call: TRBD2; clone_size: .; j_call: TRBJ2-1; cdr3_aa: CASSPTSGGYNEQFF; cdr3_nt: TGTGCCAGCAGCCCGACTAGCGGGGGCTACAATGAGCAGTTCTTC
cdr3_length: 17; v_call: TRBV4-2; d_call: TRBD2; clone_size: .; j_call: TRBJ2-5; cdr3_aa: CASSQGPSGRAQETQYF; cdr3_nt: TGTGCCAGCAGCCAAGGCCCTAGCGGGAGGGCTCAAGAGACCCAGTACTTC
cdr3_length: 15; v_call: TRBV5-1; d_call: TRBD1; clone_size: .; j_call: TRBJ2-2; cdr3_aa: CASYWTTGQAGELFF; cdr3_nt: TGCGCCAGCTACTGGACGACAGGGCAGGCCGGGGAGCTGTTTTTT
cdr3_length: 17; v_call: TRBV7-6; d_call: .; clone_size: .; j_call: TRBJ1-1; cdr3_aa: CASSLDPIQAKNTEAFF; cdr3_nt: TGTGCCAGCAGCTTAGATCCCATACAAGCTAAGAACACTGAAGCTTTCTTT
cdr3_length: 17; v_call: TRBV5-1; d_call: .; clone_size: .; j_call: TRBJ1-3; cdr3_aa: CASSPPRVFRPGNTIYF; cdr3_nt: TGCGCCAGCAGCCCGCCCAGGGTCTTTAGACCTGGAAACACCATATATTTT